The 26 T cell receptor beta chains below all came from one sample that was sequenced in a study of T-cell reconstitution after alpha-beta-depleted transplantation in children. Unique molecular identifiers were used in preparing the TCRbeta library. TCRdb fed the PCR reads into MiXCR, producing one record per CDR3 protein. Of fewer than 550,000 distinct CDR3 sequences in the sample, 10% to 12% were seen once. Here the sequenced sample was PBMCs, mostly from graft donor cells, taken 180 days after TCRalphabeta/CD19-depleted stem cell transplant. These receptors all come from a female patient aged 2-9 years who had a stem cell transplant for aplastic anemia, so the T cells may come from the graft donor.

This clonotype was detected many times. V gene TRBV12-3 or TRBV12-4 combines with J gene TRBJ2-5, with a weak D call TRBD1 (6 bases). V gave up 5 bases and J gave up 5 bases, with 12 bases separating them. The CDR3 consists of 13 residues. The CDR3 DNA follows: TGTGCCAGCAGTCAACAGGGTGGGGAGACCCAGTACTTC. Protein: CASSQQGGETQYF.

V and J are TRBV19 and TRBJ1-1; 11 bases align to TRBD1. The CDR3 loop spans 20 amino acids. J lost 3 bases, V lost 4 bases, and 19 bases had no gene match. Germline values: CDR1 LNHDA, CDR2 SQIVND (reference sequence). The CDR3 bases are TGTGCCAGTAGTACCCATCTGAGGACAGGGGGCGAAATAACCCACACTGAAGCTTTCTTT. This sequence encodes CASSTHLRTGGEITHTEAFF.

The chain has TRBV5-4 and TRBJ1-6; 8 bases map to TRBD1. The V gene's germline CDR1 is SGHNT and CDR2 YYREEE (reference sequence). V shed 0 bases, J shed 6 bases, and the junction held 2 bases outside the gene matches. The CDR3 spans 15 residues. CDR3 DNA: TGTGCCAGCAGCTTGGCAGGGGGCCTTAATTCACCCCTCCACTTT. It is translated as CASSLAGGLNSPLHF.

This clonotype was seen ten or more times. The J gene is TRBJ2-1, the V gene TRBV7-8; no reliable D call. CDR1 is SGHVS and CDR2 is FQNEAQ in the germline V gene. Trimming pared 2 bases from V and 0 bases from J, leaving 14 bases between. This CDR3 has 17 residues. Here the CDR3 reads CASSLLGRPSSYNEQFF. Written as DNA, the CDR3 is TGTGCCAGCAGCTTATTAGGGCGGCCCAGCTCCTACAATGAGCAGTTCTTC.

This clonotype was recorded a few times. The V and J genes are TRBV28 and TRBJ1-6; the D gene is possibly TRBD1 (6 bases). The CDR3 totals 15 residues. The germline V gene encodes CDR1 MDHEN and CDR2 SYDVKM. V was pared by 6 bases and J by 8 bases, with 17 bases between. The CDR3: CASRPRWGADSPLHF. The CDR3 coding sequence is TGTGCCAGCAGACCTCGGTGGGGGGCGGATTCACCCCTCCACTTT.

The genes are TRBV11-3 and TRBJ2-2; the D is unclear. Germline CDR1 SGHNT, CDR2 YENEEA. V lost 0 bases and J lost 1, with 9 bases in between. The CDR3 spans 16 residues. The CDR3 nucleotides read TGTGCCAGCAGCTTAGAGGGAACGAGGAACACCGGGGAGCTGTTTTTT. Translating gives CASSLEGTRNTGELFF. Full variable domain (missing parts from reference TRBV11-3 and TRBJ2-2): EAGVVQSPRYKIIEKKQPVAFWCNPISGHNTLYWYLQNLGQGPELLIRYENEEAVDDSQLPKDRFSAERLKGVDSTLKIQPAELGDSAVYLCASSLEGTRNTGELFFGEGSRLTVL.

This clonotype turned up a few times. This chain uses TRBV4-3 with TRBJ2-5; no reliable D call. Germline CDR1 is LGHNA and CDR2 is YSLEER. Trimming cost V 4 bases and J 4 bases, with 10 bases left between them. The CDR3 is 13 residues long. CDR3 amino acids: CASSLDSGETQYF. The DNA for the CDR3 is TGCGCCAGCAGCCTAGACTCCGGAGAGACCCAGTACTTC.

This clonotype has a handful of counts. This chain connects TRBV20-1 to TRBJ2-7; 7 bases line up with TRBD2. Trimming at V came to 3 bases and at J to 2 bases, leaving 4 bases not matched to a gene. The length of the CDR3 is 13 residues. CDR1 is DFQATT and CDR2 is SNEGSKA in the germline V gene (reference sequence). The DNA of the CDR3 is TGCAGTGCTAGCGGGGGGAGGACCTACGAGCAGTACTTC. This codes for CSASGGRTYEQYF.

This chain joins TRBV12-3 or TRBV12-4 and TRBJ2-7; the D is unclear. This CDR3 has 13 amino acids. The V gene lost 5 bases and the J gene lost 4 bases, with 12 bases spanning the gap. CDR3 amino acids: CASSPHRQYEQYV. CDR3 nucleotides: TGTGCCAGCAGTCCCCACCGACAATACGAGCAGTACGTC.

This clonotype appeared many times. The rearrangement joins TRBV12-3 or TRBV12-4 to TRBJ2-5, with 7 positions matching TRBD1. CDR3 size: 13 residues. After removal of 3 bases from V and 5 bases from J, the junction contained 3 bases not matched to a gene. The CDR3, as DNA: TGTGCCAGCAGTTTCAAGGGACAGGAGACCCAGTACTTC. Amino acid sequence: CASSFKGQETQYF.

This clonotype was detected a few times. The chain recombines TRBV7-2 with TRBJ1-2, with a possible D match to TRBD1 (6 bases). The CDR3 covers 16 residues. V lost 3 bases and J lost 1, with 15 bases in between. CDR1 is SGHTA and CDR2 is FQGNSA in the germline V gene. CDR3 nucleotide sequence: TGTGCCAGCAGCTTCACCGGGGGGACACTTAACTATGGCTACACCTTC. Its translation: CASSFTGGTLNYGYTF. Together with reference TRBV7-2 and TRBJ1-2, the CDR3 gives the full variable domain: GAGVSQSPSNKVTEKGKDVELRCDPISGHTALYWYRQSLGQGLEFLIYFQGNSAPDKSGLPSDRFSAERTGGSVSTLTIQRTQQEDSAVYLCASSFTGGTLNYGYTFGSGTRLTVV.

In its sample, this clonotype was seen a few times. The V and J genes are TRBV7-2 and TRBJ2-3, with D perhaps being TRBD1 or TRBD2 (5 bases each). With 3 bases removed from V and 2 bases from J, the gap between germline ends came to 15 bases. Looked up from germline, CDR1 is SGHTA and CDR2 is FQGNSA. This CDR3 has 16 amino acids. The CDR3 sequence: CASSFGALIPTDTQYF. The CDR3 DNA reads TGTGCCAGCAGCTTCGGGGCCTTGATCCCCACAGATACGCAGTATTTT.

The rearrangement joins TRBV7-9 to TRBJ2-1; D ambiguous. V dropped 3 bases and J dropped 3 bases, with 12 bases sitting between them. This CDR3 contains 15 residues. Germline-derived CDR1 and CDR2 are SEHNR and FQNEAQ (reference sequence). This CDR3 reads CASSFGLKGYNEQFF. The CDR3, as DNA: TGTGCCAGCAGCTTTGGGTTGAAGGGCTACAATGAGCAGTTCTTC.

This clonotype was picked up many times. The rearrangement joins TRBV12-3 or TRBV12-4 to TRBJ2-5; tentative D call: TRBD2 (8 bases). CDR3 length: 16 residues. Trimming cost V 6 bases and J 5 bases, with 22 bases left between them. Here the CDR3 reads CASSRRQGPGGETQYF. CDR3 sequence (DNA): TGTGCCAGCAGCCGCCGACAGGGACCGGGGGGGGAGACCCAGTACTTC.

Details on this clonotype: This sequence may be a read error, since a much larger clone differs from it by one base. The CDR3 coding sequence is TGCAGCGTTTATAGGGGGGGACCCGGCTACACCTTC. Protein product: CSVYRGGPGYTF. This chain uses TRBV29-1 with TRBJ1-2, with D perhaps TRBD1 (6 bases). CDR3 length equals 12 residues. Trimming took 5 bases from V and 8 from J, leaving 15 bases between them. Germline V gene lookup returns CDR1 SQVTM and CDR2 ANQGSEA.

This clonotype was counted many times. The rearrangement uses TRBV5-5 and TRBJ2-7; 14 bases are a match to TRBD2. J lost 3 bases, V lost 7 bases, and 3 bases had no gene match. This CDR3 spans 14 amino acids. Germline V gene data show CDR1 as SGHKS and CDR2 as YYEKEE (reference sequence). CDR3 sequence reads: CASLGTSGGYEQYF. DNA of the CDR3: TGTGCCAGCTTGGGGACTAGCGGGGGCTACGAGCAGTACTTC.

The CDR3 DNA sequence: TGCAGTGCTAGACACGGGGGGGTATACAATGAGCAGTTCTTC. Encoded protein: CSARHGGVYNEQFF. The chain is built from TRBV20-1 and TRBJ2-1, with 8 bases fitting TRBD2. Trimming removed 2 bases from V and 4 bases from J; junction bases left unmatched: 4. Germline V gives CDR1 DFQATT, CDR2 SNEGSKA (reference sequence). The CDR3 has 14 residues.

This clonotype has a count of ten or more. V and J are TRBV7-2 and TRBJ1-1; D not resolved. The germline CDR1 and CDR2 sequences are SGHTA and FQGNSA. V gave up 1 base and J gave up 2 bases, with 5 bases separating them. The CDR3 covers 13 residues. This CDR3 is CASSLGINTEAFF. DNA for the CDR3: TGTGCCAGCAGCTTAGGAATCAACACTGAAGCTTTCTTT. Drawing the rest from reference TRBV7-2 and TRBJ1-1, the complete variable domain is GAGVSQSPSNKVTEKGKDVELRCDPISGHTALYWYRQSLGQGLEFLIYFQGNSAPDKSGLPSDRFSAERTGGSVSTLTIQRTQQEDSAVYLCASSLGINTEAFFGQGTRLTVV.

This clonotype was counted many times. The chain is built from TRBV15 and TRBJ1-5, with D tentatively TRBD1 (5 bases). V shed 3 bases and J shed 6 bases, with 12 bases lying between them. In germline, CDR1 is LNHNV, CDR2 YYDKDF (reference sequence). The CDR3 consists of 14 residues. The CDR3 nucleotides are TGTGCCACCAGCAGTATTCAGGGTACTCAGCCCCAGCATTTT. Its protein is CATSSIQGTQPQHF.

This clonotype was detected only a few times. The chain links TRBV3-1 to TRBJ2-7; TRBD1 aligns across 7 bases. Germline V gene sequence: CDR1 LGHDT, CDR2 YNNKEL (reference sequence). The CDR3 totals 21 residues. V lost 2 bases, J lost 0 bases, and 22 bases stayed unmatched. CDR3: CASSQWTRSGTGTEFSYEQYV. The DNA of the CDR3 is TGTGCCAGCAGCCAATGGACCCGTTCTGGTACCGGGACAGAGTTCTCCTACGAGCAGTACGTC.

The rearrangement links TRBV2 to TRBJ2-1; a possible D gene is TRBD2 (5 bases). The ends were cut back, 8 bases at V and 9 bases at J, with 14 bases in the middle. Per germline, CDR1 SNHLY and CDR2 FYNNEI. The CDR3 loop spans 12 amino acids. The CDR3 DNA reads as TGTGCCAGCCAACCGGGAACGCGTGAGCAGTTCTTC. As protein: CASQPGTREQFF.

This clonotype was counted a few times. A much larger clone differs from this one at a single base, so this may be a read error. The CDR3 sequence is CASSPDRVGAFF. CDR3 nucleotides: TGTGCCAGCTCACCCGACAGGGTGGGAGCTTTCTTT. V and J are TRBV18 and TRBJ1-1, with 7 bases that match TRBD1. Germline assignment: CDR1 KGHSH and CDR2 LQKENI. Trimming cost V 3 bases and J 10 bases; bases outside gene matches: 5. The CDR3 runs 12 residues.

This chain connects TRBV5-1 to TRBJ1-2, with a weak D call TRBD1 (6 bases). The germline CDR1 and CDR2 sequences are SGHRS and YFSETQ. This CDR3 has 14 residues. V was cut by 0 bases and J by 8 bases, with 14 bases left in between. Written as DNA, the CDR3 is TGCGCCAGCAGCTTGGGGGACAACCTGCAGGGCTACACCTTC. Amino acid sequence: CASSLGDNLQGYTF.

The rearrangement joins TRBV6-5 to TRBJ1-2; D remains ambiguous. Germline V gene sequence: CDR1 MNHEY, CDR2 SVGAGI. V lost 2 bases to trimming and J lost 0 bases, with 10 bases between them. This CDR3 region has 15 residues. The DNA of the CDR3 is TGTGCCAGCAGTTACGGTGCAGGCGCTAACTATGGCTACACCTTC. Protein: CASSYGAGANYGYTF.

This clonotype was seen more than once but under ten times. The V and J genes are TRBV7-3 and TRBJ2-2, with TRBD2 matching 9 bases. Looked up from germline, CDR1 is SGHTA and CDR2 is FQGTGA. The CDR3 is made up of 17 amino acids. V lost 6 bases and J lost 0; bases outside the gene matches: 8. In DNA, the CDR3 is TGTGCCAGCAGTATCGGGACTAGCAGCGCGAACACCGGGGAGCTGTTTTTT. Amino acid sequence: CASSIGTSSANTGELFF.

This clonotype was picked up many times. V usage is TRBV15 and J usage is TRBJ2-1; 9 bases are shared with TRBD2. This CDR3 has 15 amino acids. V lost 3 bases and J lost 5; bases outside the gene matches: 5. Germline CDR1 LNHNV, CDR2 YYDKDF (reference sequence). CDR3 DNA sequence: TGTGCCACCAGCAGGAGACTAGCGGATGACAATGAGCAGTTCTTC. It specifies CATSRRLADDNEQFF.